The rows below give T cell receptor beta chains drawn from one sample of a study of post-analysis software for immune sequencing data. TCRdb recomputed calls from the PCR reads with MiXCR, one row per CDR3 protein. The profile covers approximately 690,000 distinct CDR3 sequences, with 55% to 60% appearing a single time and 11% taken by the ten largest. Sequenced material: blood. The receptors here all came from a girl aged 2 to 9 with multiple sclerosis. CDR3s include the opening cysteine and the closing phenylalanine or tryptophan. Each record gives: D gene, clone size, V gene, CDR3 length, J gene, CDR3 DNA, CDR3 protein. D genes are given only for firm matches. Clone size is not always given. Where it is, it says once, few, many or a class for expanded clones.

TRBD1	many	TRBV12-3/TRBV12-4	14	TRBJ1-1	TGTGCCAGCAGTCCCGGGACAGTGAACACTGAAGCTTTCTTT	CASSPGTVNTEAFF
-	-	TRBV28	13	TRBJ1-1	TGTGCCAGCCACTCACCCCTGGACACTGAAGCTTTCTTT	CASHSPLDTEAFF
TRBD1	-	TRBV20-1	16	TRBJ2-7	TGCAGTGCTAGACTCATAACAGGGGGCCGTCACTACGAGCAGTACTTC	CSARLITGGRHYEQYF
-	-	TRBV20-1	18	TRBJ2-3	TGCAGTGCCCCTGCCGGAGGGGGGGCCGGAGTTAGGGCAGATACGCAGTATTTT	CSAPAGGGAGVRADTQYF
-	once	TRBV2	14	TRBJ2-7	TGTGCCAGCAGCCGGGACGTATCCTCCTACGAGCAGTACTTC	CASSRDVSSYEQYF
-	few	TRBV10-3	13	TRBJ1-6	TGTGCCAACCGACAGGCCTATAATTCACCCCTCCACTTT	CANRQAYNSPLHF
TRBD1	-	TRBV5-1	15	TRBJ1-1	TGCGCCAGCAGTCATACTGGGACAGGGGGCACTGAAGCTTTCTTT	CASSHTGTGGTEAFF
-	few	TRBV28	14	TRBJ2-5	TGTGCCAGCAGCCCGGAGGGCGGGGTAGAGACCCAGTACTTC	CASSPEGGVETQYF
-	-	TRBV4-1	11	TRBJ1-2	TGCGCCAGCAGCCGAGATAACGGCTACACCTTC	CASSRDNGYTF
TRBD2	-	TRBV10-2	15	TRBJ2-5	TGCGCCAGCAGTCCAACTAGCGGGGGGTGGGAAGAGCAGTACTTC	CASSPTSGGWEEQYF
TRBD1	-	TRBV6-2/TRBV6-3	13	TRBJ2-4	TGTGCCAGCAGCGACAGGGGGTTGGACATTCAGTACTTC	CASSDRGLDIQYF
-	many	TRBV6-2/TRBV6-3	13	TRBJ1-2	TGTGCCAGCAGTTACGGGGGGGACTATGGCTACACCTTC	CASSYGGDYGYTF
TRBD2	-	TRBV20-1	16	TRBJ2-5	TGCAGTGCTAGAGATCTGGGCGGGGGGGCCCAAGAGACCCAGTACTTC	CSARDLGGGAQETQYF
-	-	TRBV12-3/TRBV12-4	13	TRBJ1-2	TGTGCCAGCAGCAATTTTCAGGGGCATGGCTACACCTTC	CASSNFQGHGYTF
TRBD1	-	TRBV5-1	16	TRBJ2-3	TGCGCCAGCAGCTGGGGCCGGGACAGCCGCACAGATACGCAGTATTTT	CASSWGRDSRTDTQYF
-	-	TRBV6-1	15	TRBJ2-5	TGTGCCAGCAGTAGCTACACAGGGCCAGGGGAGACCCAGTACTTC	CASSSYTGPGETQYF
TRBD1	-	TRBV30	14	TRBJ2-5	TGTGCCTGGGGGTTTGGACAGGGGGCCAAGACCCAGTACTTC	CAWGFGQGAKTQYF
TRBD2	many	TRBV6-4	15	TRBJ2-3	TGTGCCAGCAGTGGGACTAGCGGGGGCACAGATACGCAGTATTTT	CASSGTSGGTDTQYF
-	-	TRBV4-1	15	TRBJ2-5	TGCGCCAGCAGCTCCTTGTTCGGGAACCAAGAGACCCAGTACTTC	CASSSLFGNQETQYF
TRBD2	few	TRBV5-1	15	TRBJ2-1	TGCGCCAGCAGCTTGGAAGCGGGAGTTCGCAGTGAGCAGTTCTTC	CASSLEAGVRSEQFF
TRBD1	-	TRBV7-6	16	TRBJ2-5	TGTGCCAGCAGCCGGGACAGGGGGCAGAGGTGGGAGACCCAGTACTTC	CASSRDRGQRWETQYF
-	-	TRBV12-3/TRBV12-4	13	TRBJ2-5	TGTGCCAGCAGTCCCAGGGAATGGGAGACCCAGTACTTC	CASSPREWETQYF
TRBD1	once	TRBV29-1	12	TRBJ2-2	TGCAGCGGTCGACAGGGGACCGGGGAGCTGTTTTTT	CSGRQGTGELFF
-	-	TRBV20-1	14	TRBJ1-1	TGCAGTGCTAGAGTTCCCGGGGGAGTGGCTGAAGCTTTCTTT	CSARVPGGVAEAFF
-	-	TRBV6-2/TRBV6-3	16	TRBJ1-1	TGTGTCAGCAGTTCCCCGAGGAGGGGCCAGGGCACTGAAGCTTTCTTT	CVSSSPRRGQGTEAFF
-	-	TRBV4-3	16	TRBJ2-4	TGCGCCAGCAGCCAAAGTGCAGGAGTAGCCAAAAACATTCAGTACTTC	CASSQSAGVAKNIQYF
TRBD2	few	TRBV6-5	17	TRBJ2-5	TGTGCCAGCAGTTATGAAGGTAGCGGGAGGGCCGGCGAGACCCAGTACTTC	CASSYEGSGRAGETQYF
-	-	TRBV20-1	13	TRBJ1-4	TGCAGTGCTAGCCGGGAGCTTAATGAAAAACTGTTTTTT	CSASRELNEKLFF
-	-	TRBV29-1	11	TRBJ1-1	TGCAGCGCCAACGGGAACACTGAAGCTTTCTTT	CSANGNTEAFF
-	few	TRBV7-3	13	TRBJ2-7	TGTGCCAGCAGCTTAGATAGTAGCGGCGAGCAGTACTTC	CASSLDSSGEQYF
-	once	TRBV12-3/TRBV12-4	12	TRBJ2-7	TGTGCCAGCAGTCCACAGGTTTACGAGCAGTACTTC	CASSPQVYEQYF
-	-	TRBV2	14	TRBJ2-5	TGTGCCAGCAGGTTCTCGGCCAGAGGAGAGACCCAGTACTTC	CASRFSARGETQYF
-	-	TRBV27	15	TRBJ2-7	TGTGCCAGCAGTAAGAGAGAGAGACAGGATGACGAGCAGTACTTC	CASSKRERQDDEQYF
TRBD2	-	TRBV5-1	18	TRBJ2-3	TGCGCCAGCAGCTTGGGCGGGACTAGCGGGACCCTTCTGGATACGCAGTATTTT	CASSLGGTSGTLLDTQYF
-	-	TRBV19	17	TRBJ2-6	TGTGCCAGTTCTACCCCATGGGAGGTGTCTGGGGCCAACGTCCTGACTTTC	CASSTPWEVSGANVLTF
-	-	TRBV18	12	TRBJ1-1	TGTGCCAGCAGCGAACAGGGCGATGGAGCTTTCTTT	CASSEQGDGAFF
-	-	TRBV5-1	15	TRBJ1-2	TGCGCCAGCAGCTCAACCACAGCGAGCAACTATGGCTACACCTTC	CASSSTTASNYGYTF
-	-	TRBV27	14	TRBJ2-3	TGTGCCAGCAGTTTCGGCAGCCCGGGTGATACGCAGTATTTT	CASSFGSPGDTQYF
-	-	TRBV4-3	15	TRBJ2-4	TGCGCCAGCAGCCAAAGGACCCTTAATTCCGGAACCCAGTACTTC	CASSQRTLNSGTQYF
TRBD2	-	TRBV24-1	16	TRBJ2-1	TGTGCCACCAGTGGGAATACTAGCGGGAGATGGGGTGAGCAGTTCTTC	CATSGNTSGRWGEQFF
-	-	TRBV29-1	11	TRBJ2-5	TGCAGCGTTGTAGATCAAGAGACCCAGTACTTC	CSVVDQETQYF
TRBD1	few	TRBV28	14	TRBJ2-7	TGTGCCAGCAGTCGACAGGGTGGGAACTACGAGCAGTACTTC	CASSRQGGNYEQYF
-	-	TRBV5-1	16	TRBJ2-7	TGCGCCAGCAGCTTGGGTTGGGAAATTAAGGCTAGCGAGCAGTACTTC	CASSLGWEIKASEQYF
-	-	TRBV20-1	14	TRBJ2-3	TGCAGTGCTGCGGGACCTCAGGGGGCAGATACGCAGTATTTT	CSAAGPQGADTQYF
-	-	TRBV3-1	16	TRBJ2-1	TGTGCCAGCAGCCAAAGTTTATCCTCCTCCTACAATGAGCAGTTCTTC	CASSQSLSSSYNEQFF
-	-	TRBV2	15	TRBJ2-3	TGTGCCAGCAGACGTTTCCCAAGAGATACAGATACGCAGTATTTT	CASRRFPRDTDTQYF
-	-	TRBV29-1	15	TRBJ1-6	TGCAGCGTCCCAGTAGGGGCGCGGAATAATTCACCCCTCCACTTT	CSVPVGARNNSPLHF
TRBD2	-	TRBV18	16	TRBJ2-1	TGTGCCAGCTCACCACCCACGGGAGGGGGATACAATGAGCAGTTCTTC	CASSPPTGGGYNEQFF
TRBD2	-	TRBV10-3	16	TRBJ2-3	TGTGCCATCAGTGGACTAGCGGGGGGGAGCACAGATACGCAGTATTTT	CAISGLAGGSTDTQYF
-	few	TRBV12-3/TRBV12-4	15	TRBJ1-6	TGTGCCAGCAGTTATGAGGGAACCTATAATTCACCCCTCCACTTT	CASSYEGTYNSPLHF
TRBD1	-	TRBV29-1	12	TRBJ1-1	TGCAGCGTTGCCGGGACAGTCACTGAAGCTTTCTTT	CSVAGTVTEAFF
-	-	TRBV7-9	15	TRBJ2-2	TGTGCCACCCGGAGCCGGGGGGCCAACACCGGGGAGCTGTTTTTT	CATRSRGANTGELFF
-	once	TRBV20-1	12	TRBJ2-4	TGCAGTGCTAGAGATGAGGGGAGTAGTCAGTACTTC	CSARDEGSSQYF
TRBD2	-	TRBV6-6	13	TRBJ2-1	TGTGCCAGCAGCTGGCGGGAGGAGGATGAGCAGTTCTTC	CASSWREEDEQFF
-	-	TRBV29-1	12	TRBJ1-2	TGCAGCGTTGAAGGGGAGGAGGGACGCTACACCTTC	CSVEGEEGRYTF